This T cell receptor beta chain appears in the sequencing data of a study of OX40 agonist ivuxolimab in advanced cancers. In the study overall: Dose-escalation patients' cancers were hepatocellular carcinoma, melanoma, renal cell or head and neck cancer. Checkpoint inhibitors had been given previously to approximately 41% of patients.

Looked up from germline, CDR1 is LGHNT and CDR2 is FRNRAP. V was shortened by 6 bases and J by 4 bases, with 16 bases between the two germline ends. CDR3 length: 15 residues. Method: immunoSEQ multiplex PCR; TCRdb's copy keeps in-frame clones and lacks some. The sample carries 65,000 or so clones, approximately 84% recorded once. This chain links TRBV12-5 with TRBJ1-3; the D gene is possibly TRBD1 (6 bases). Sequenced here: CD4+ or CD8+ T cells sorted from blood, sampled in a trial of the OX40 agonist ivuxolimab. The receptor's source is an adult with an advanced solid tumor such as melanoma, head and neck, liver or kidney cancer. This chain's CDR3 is CASGHIRGEGNTIYF. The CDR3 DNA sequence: TGTGCTAGTGGACACATCAGGGGAGAGGGAAACACCATATATTTT.